The clone carrying this T cell receptor beta chain was counted at least ten times. The antigen is unknown. The TCR beta CDR3 regions underwent amplification using RNA transcripts as the source. Carried out on the TCR CDR3, a first-round RT-PCR used the HTBI primer set. TCRdb re-called the multiplex PCR reads through MiXCR, storing one row per CDR3 protein. The table lists approximately 610,000 distinct CDR3 sequences, roughly 14% of them singletons, with around 4% in the top ten. The sample comes from a study of T cells in Graves' hyperthyroidism and ophthalmopathy. Reasons for excluding patients were uncontrolled infection, other autoimmune disease, pregnancy or lactation. Clinical symptoms, serum thyroxine and TRAb, thyroid ultrasound and orbital computed tomography together formed the diagnostic basis. Study-level results: Prediction of ophthalmopathy progression came a median approximately 6.6 months pre-onset.

The material sequenced was blood. The sequence was obtained from a woman aged 40 to 50 with Graves' ophthalmopathy.

CDR3 residues: CSARVVGQTNYGYTF. The CDR3 nucleotides read TGCAGTGCTAGAGTTGTAGGACAGACTAACTATGGCTACACCTTC. The chain joins TRBV20-1 to TRBJ1-2; TRBD1 is a possible D gene (6 bases). Germline V lookup: CDR1 DFQATT, CDR2 SNEGSKA (reference sequence). The V gene lost 1 base and the J gene lost 0 bases, with 12 bases spanning the gap. The CDR3 covers 15 residues.